Below, 28 T cell receptor beta chains from the same sample are listed, as sequenced in a study of OX40 agonist ivuxolimab in advanced cancers. Assay used: immunoSEQ multiplex PCR; TCRdb lists only in-frame clones, some missing. The repertoire includes 100,000 or so clones, just over 90% of them detected once, and 0.7% to 0.9% sits in the top ten. The sequencing here drew on CD4+ or CD8+ T cells sorted from blood, taken in a trial of the OX40 agonist ivuxolimab. Every receptor here comes from an adult with an advanced solid tumor such as melanoma, head and neck, liver or kidney cancer.

The chain employs TRBV5-5 and TRBJ2-3; 7 bases agree with TRBD1. V dropped 3 bases and J dropped 2; count of bases not matched to a gene: 3. This CDR3 has 14 amino acids. CDR1 and CDR2 from the germline V gene are SGHKS and YYEKEE (reference sequence). The CDR3 sequence is CASSWGQNTDTQYF. CDR3 nucleotides: TGTGCCAGCAGCTGGGGACAGAACACAGATACGCAGTATTTT.

This clone was seen a single time. This rearrangement joins TRBV19 to TRBJ1-4; a possible D gene is TRBD1 (5 bases). Germline V gene lookup returns CDR1 LNHDA and CDR2 SQIVND (reference sequence). CDR3 length: 15 residues. V dropped 5 bases and J dropped 2 bases, with 12 bases sitting between them. This CDR3 is CASSVSGPTNEKLFF. In DNA, the CDR3 is TGTGCCAGTAGTGTTTCAGGGCCGACTAATGAAAAACTGTTTTTT.

A few counts support this clone. V usage is TRBV7-2 and J usage is TRBJ2-6; no definite D call. The CDR3 has 17 residues. Germline V gives CDR1 SGHTA, CDR2 FQGNSA. Trimming removed 6 bases at V and 1 base at J, with 16 bases between. The CDR3 loop reads CASSLSVGSSGANVLTF. The DNA of the CDR3 is TGTGCCAGCAGTTTAAGCGTTGGCTCTTCTGGGGCCAACGTCCTGACTTTC.

As to this clone: Additional DNA sequences in this sample encode the identical CDR3. This sequence joins TRBV19 and TRBJ1-4; 8 bases align to TRBD1. V was pared by 6 bases and J by 7 bases, with 4 bases of the junction left unmatched. This CDR3 is 13 amino acids long. Germline CDR1 LNHDA, CDR2 SQIVND (reference sequence). The chain's CDR3 is CASSDRGGEKLFF. The DNA of the CDR3 is TGTGCCAGTAGCGACAGGGGTGGTGAAAAACTGTTTTTT. Variable domain in full (rest from reference TRBV19 and TRBJ1-4): DGGITQSPKYLFRKEGQNVTLSCEQNLNHDAMYWYRQDPGQGLRLIYYSQIVNDFQKGDIAEGYSVSREKKESFPLTVTSAQKNPTAFYLCASSDRGGEKLFFGSGTQLSVL.

This clone showed up just a few times. This sequence joins TRBV4-3 and TRBJ1-2; D unresolved. The V gene lost 0 bases and the J gene lost 1 base, with 9 bases spanning the gap. The CDR3 is made up of 15 amino acids. Germline V gene lookup returns CDR1 LGHNA and CDR2 YSLEER. In DNA form, the CDR3 reads TGCGCCAGCAGCCAAGACGTTACGGGTAACTATGGCTACACCTTC. Its protein product is CASSQDVTGNYGYTF.

Comment on this clone: The same CDR3 is also encoded by other DNA sequences in this sample. V and J are TRBV5-1 and TRBJ2-1, with 8 bases identical to TRBD2. J lost 3 bases, V lost 0 bases, and 5 bases had no gene match. The CDR3 consists of 16 residues. Per the germline V gene, CDR1 is SGHRS and CDR2 is YFSETQ. CDR3 region: CASSLVSSGGYNEQFF. CDR3 coding DNA: TGCGCCAGCAGCTTGGTTTCCAGCGGGGGCTACAATGAGCAGTTCTTC.

The V gene is TRBV18, the J gene TRBJ2-2; maybe TRBD1 (5 bases). Trimming took 3 bases from V and 6 from J, leaving 17 bases between them. This CDR3 region has 16 residues. CDR1 and CDR2 from the germline V gene are KGHSH and LQKENI. CDR3 loop: CASSPGRAGLAGELFF. CDR3 sequence (DNA): TGTGCCAGCTCACCGGGCAGGGCAGGCTTGGCCGGGGAGCTGTTTTTT.

V is TRBV6-5 and J is TRBJ1-1, with 7 bases that match TRBD1. The V segment lost 6 bases and the J segment 1 base; nucleotides outside the gene matches: 2. The CDR3 is 13 residues long. Germline lookup yields CDR1 MNHEY and CDR2 SVGAGI. Here the CDR3 reads CASRGTENTEAFF. The CDR3 nucleotides are TGTGCCAGCAGGGGGACAGAGAACACTGAAGCTTTCTTT.

This chain links TRBV28 with TRBJ2-1; 7 bases match TRBD1. Germline CDR1 and CDR2: MDHEN and SYDVKM. The CDR3 is made up of 14 amino acids. J gave up 7 bases and V 6 bases, and 9 bases lay outside the gene matches. This chain's CDR3 is CASRQGPQANEQFF. The CDR3 DNA reads TGTGCCAGCAGACAGGGGCCTCAAGCGAATGAGCAGTTCTTC.

V is TRBV4-3 and J is TRBJ1-4, with D unclear. Germline lookup yields CDR1 LGHNA and CDR2 YSLEER. V was clipped by 0 bases and J by 5 bases, with 22 bases between them. CDR3 size: 19 residues. The CDR3 spells CASSQDYSVGSPDNEKLFF. The CDR3 DNA reads as TGCGCCAGCAGCCAAGATTACAGTGTTGGGTCTCCAGACAATGAAAAACTGTTTTTT.

The chain joins TRBV6-5 to TRBJ2-7, with TRBD2 as a possible D gene (6 bases). The CDR3 length is 10 residues. Germline values: CDR1 MNHEY, CDR2 SVGAGI. V shed 8 bases and J shed 7 bases, with 9 bases lying between them. CDR3 loop: CASGEVEQYF. The CDR3 DNA follows: TGTGCCAGCGGGGAGGTGGAGCAGTACTTC.

The rearrangement joins TRBV2 to TRBJ2-1; tentative D call: TRBD1 (5 bases). Trimming left V 6 bases short and J 3 bases short, with 9 bases between. The length of the CDR3 is 13 residues. CDR1 and CDR2 from the germline V gene are SNHLY and FYNNEI. Written as DNA, the CDR3 is TGTGCCAGCAGCGATGACAGCTACAATGAGCAGTTCTTC. Residues: CASSDDSYNEQFF.

The V and J genes are TRBV10-3 and TRBJ2-3; no firm D call. V was trimmed by 4 bases and J by 3 bases, leaving 11 bases between them. The length of the CDR3 is 14 residues. CDR1 and CDR2 from the germline V gene are ENHRY and SYGVKD. CDR3 sequence: CAISGTSLTDTQYF. Here the CDR3 DNA reads TGTGCCATCAGTGGAACAAGCTTAACAGATACGCAGTATTTT.

This clone came up once. J is TRBJ2-1 and V is TRBV18, with D maybe TRBD1 (5 bases). This CDR3 is 15 amino acids long. Trimming stripped 3 bases from V and 0 bases from J, with 9 bases between. CDR1 KGHSH and CDR2 LQKENI come from the germline V gene. CDR3 loop: CASSPTDTSYNEQFF. The CDR3 DNA reads as TGTGCCAGCTCACCTACGGACACCTCCTACAATGAGCAGTTCTTC.

This sequence joins TRBV6-6 and TRBJ2-7; D remains unclear. V shed 0 bases and J shed 3 bases, with 9 bases lying between them. The CDR3 runs 14 residues. Germline V gene data show CDR1 as MNHNY and CDR2 as SVGAGI (reference sequence). This CDR3 reads CASSYSPGNYEQYF. Here the CDR3 DNA reads TGTGCCAGCAGTTACTCACCAGGTAACTACGAGCAGTACTTC.

This CDR3 is CASSLWDGTEAFF. Written as DNA, the CDR3 is TGTGCCAGCAGCTTGTGGGACGGCACTGAAGCTTTCTTT. This chain links TRBV7-2 with TRBJ1-1, with D perhaps matching TRBD1 (5 bases). Germline assignment: CDR1 SGHTA and CDR2 FQGNSA. The CDR3 sequence is 13 residues long. V lost 3 bases, J lost 4 bases, and 9 bases lay in between.

This clone was seen a single time. The chain is built from TRBV18 and TRBJ1-4; D call uncertain. V was cut by 2 bases and J by 1 base, with 8 bases left in between. The CDR3 is made up of 15 amino acids. Looked up from germline, CDR1 is KGHSH and CDR2 is LQKENI. The CDR3 coding sequence is TGTGCCAGCTCACCAGTCCCAAAAACTAATGAAAAACTGTTTTTT. Translating it yields CASSPVPKTNEKLFF.

The V and J genes are TRBV25-1 and TRBJ1-1, with D possibly being TRBD1 (5 bases). CDR1 is MGHDK and CDR2 is SYGVNS in the germline V gene. Trimming pared 5 bases from V and 2 bases from J, leaving 9 bases between. This CDR3 comprises 13 residues. CDR3 protein: CASSTTGNTEAFF. The CDR3 nucleotides read TGTGCCAGCAGTACAACAGGTAACACTGAAGCTTTCTTT. Using reference TRBV25-1 and TRBJ1-1 for the parts outside the CDR3, the full variable domain is EADIYQTPRYLVIGTGKKITLECSQTMGHDKMYWYQQDPGMELHLIHYSYGVNSTEKGDLSSESTVSRIRTEHFPLTLESARPSHTSQYLCASSTTGNTEAFFGQGTRLTVV.

This chain uses TRBV27 with TRBJ2-7; tentatively, D is TRBD1 (5 bases). The germline V gene has CDR1 MNHEY and CDR2 SMNVEV (reference sequence). The CDR3 totals 18 residues. V dropped 4 bases and J dropped 2 bases, with 24 bases sitting between them. CDR3 in DNA: TGTGCCAGCAGTTCCTCCGACAGCCTTCATCCGATCACCTACGAGCAGTACTTC. It translates to CASSSSDSLHPITYEQYF.

The V call is TRBV11-1, the J call TRBJ2-5, with D tentatively TRBD1 (6 bases). This CDR3 region has 15 residues. Germline loops: CDR1 SGHAT, CDR2 FQDESV (reference sequence). The germline V and J ends were trimmed by 0 bases and 4 bases, with 12 bases remaining between them. The CDR3 DNA reads TGTGCCAGCAGCTTAGCGGGACACCGTGGAGAGACCCAGTACTTC. Translating gives CASSLAGHRGETQYF. Drawing the rest from reference TRBV11-1 and TRBJ2-5, the complete variable domain is EAEVAQSPRYKITEKSQAVAFWCDPISGHATLYWYRQILGQGPELLVQFQDESVVDDSQLPKDRFSAERLKGVDSTLKIQPAELGDSAMYLCASSLAGHRGETQYFGPGTRLLVL.

CDR3 nucleotide sequence: TGCGCCAGCAGTGAAGGATCCTACGAGCAGTACTTC. It translates to CASSEGSYEQYF. The rearrangement uses TRBV10-1 and TRBJ2-7; no firm D call. CDR3 length: 12 amino acids. CDR1 and CDR2 (germline): WNHNN, SYGVQD (reference sequence). V shed 3 bases and J shed 1 base, with 4 bases lying between them.

The chain recombines TRBV7-6 with TRBJ2-7, with 15 bases lining up with TRBD2. Germline CDR1 SGHVS, CDR2 FNYEAQ. The CDR3 consists of 17 residues. V lost 5 bases, J lost 4 bases, and 9 bases stayed unmatched. CDR3 region: CASSPGTSGGSLYEQYF. In DNA form, the CDR3 reads TGTGCCAGCAGCCCCGGGACTAGCGGGGGGAGTCTGTACGAGCAGTACTTC.

The V call is TRBV21-1, the J call TRBJ2-4; TRBD1, the table's D call, was not compared with the DNA. TRBV21-1 is given as a pseudogene. The CDR3 extends over 19 amino acids. The CDR3 DNA follows: TGTGCCAGCAGCAAAGAGGGGCTTTCAACAACTCTAGCCAAAAACATTCAGTACTTC. Translating it yields CASSKEGLSTTLAKNIQYF.

V is TRBV28 and J is TRBJ2-7, with a possible D match to TRBD2 (5 bases). Germline V gives CDR1 MDHEN, CDR2 SYDVKM. The CDR3 has 14 residues. With 7 bases removed from V and 2 bases from J, the gap between germline ends came to 15 bases. CDR3 sequence: CASNPSGGTYEQYF. CDR3 DNA sequence: TGTGCCAGCAACCCCTCCGGAGGTACCTACGAGCAGTACTTC.

The chain recombines TRBV6-5 with TRBJ2-2; D may match TRBD1 or TRBD2 (5 bases each). V shed 4 bases and J shed 2 bases, with 14 bases lying between them. Per germline, CDR1 MNHEY and CDR2 SVGAGI. The CDR3 runs to 16 residues. The CDR3 sequence is CASSSLSGTNTGELFF. The CDR3 coding sequence is TGTGCCAGCAGTTCTCTATCCGGGACCAACACCGGGGAGCTGTTTTTT.

The chain combines TRBV5-1 with TRBJ2-1; the D gene could be TRBD1 or TRBD2 (5 bases each). V was trimmed by 0 bases and J by 13 bases, leaving 20 bases between them. CDR3 length equals 15 residues. The V gene's germline CDR1 is SGHRS and CDR2 YFSETQ. The CDR3 is CASSLGNSGPNHQFF. The CDR3 coding sequence is TGCGCCAGCAGCTTGGGCAACTCGGGACCCAATCACCAGTTCTTC.

The rearrangement links TRBV18 to TRBJ2-3; the D gene is possibly TRBD1 (5 bases). The ends were cut back, 3 bases at V and 2 bases at J, with 18 bases in the middle. The CDR3 is 17 residues long. Germline CDR1 reads KGHSH; CDR2 reads LQKENI. CDR3 DNA: TGTGCCAGCTCACCGGCGACGGGTCGTGGGGCCACAGATACGCAGTATTTT. Protein product: CASSPATGRGATDTQYF.

The genes are TRBV5-1 and TRBJ2-3; TRBD2 might be the D (6 bases). The CDR3 totals 15 residues. CDR1 is SGHRS and CDR2 is YFSETQ in the germline V gene. V lost 0 bases and J 2 bases, leaving 10 bases between the germline ends. In DNA form, the CDR3 reads TGCGCCAGCAGCTTGGGCGGGAAACCCACAGATACGCAGTATTTT. It encodes CASSLGGKPTDTQYF.